The T cell receptor beta chain under discussion was sequenced for a study of Graves' ophthalmopathy and Graves' hyperthyroidism. Study information: Stable hyperthyroidism referred to disease that showed no ophthalmopathy within 18 months of follow-up. The study's findings and limits: Ophthalmopathy versus stable hyperthyroidism: 13-signature model gave 85% to 90% sensitivity, 81.08% specificity. Detected in blood as well were most expanded thyroid clonotypes with frequency above 0.001.

Trimming left V 3 bases short and J 3 bases short, with 8 bases between. The CDR3 sequence is 13 residues long. Germline V gene lookup returns CDR1 ENHRY and CDR2 SYGVKD. Scientists amplified the TCR beta CDR3 regions from RNA transcripts. The library came from an HTBI-primed first-round RT-PCR and a second-round multiplex PCR. TCRdb recomputed calls from the multiplex PCR reads with MiXCR, one row per CDR3 protein. Seen here are approximately 1.2 million distinct CDR3 sequences, roughly two fifths observed once, and the top ten hold 11%. Note on this clonotype: Its antigen is not known.

This receptor was taken from an adult man with Graves' hyperthyroidism. Material for sequencing was peripheral blood or thyroid tissue (not recorded which). The gene calls are TRBV10-3 and TRBJ1-1; no clear D gene. The CDR3 DNA sequence: TGTGCCATCAGTGACCAAAGCCACACTGAAGCTTTCTTT. As protein: CAISDQSHTEAFF.